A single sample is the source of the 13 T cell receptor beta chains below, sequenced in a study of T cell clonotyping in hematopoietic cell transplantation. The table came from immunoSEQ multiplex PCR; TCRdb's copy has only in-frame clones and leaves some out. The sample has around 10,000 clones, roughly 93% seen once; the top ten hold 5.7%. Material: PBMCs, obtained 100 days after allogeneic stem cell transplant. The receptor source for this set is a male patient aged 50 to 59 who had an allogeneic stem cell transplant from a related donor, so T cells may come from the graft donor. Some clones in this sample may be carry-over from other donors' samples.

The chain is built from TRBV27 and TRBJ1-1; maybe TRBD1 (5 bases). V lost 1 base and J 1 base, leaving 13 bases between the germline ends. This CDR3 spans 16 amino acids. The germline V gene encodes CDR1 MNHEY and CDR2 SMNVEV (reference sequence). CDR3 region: CASSLYWGTGNTEAFF. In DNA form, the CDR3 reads TGTGCCAGCAGTTTATACTGGGGAACAGGGAACACTGAAGCTTTCTTT.

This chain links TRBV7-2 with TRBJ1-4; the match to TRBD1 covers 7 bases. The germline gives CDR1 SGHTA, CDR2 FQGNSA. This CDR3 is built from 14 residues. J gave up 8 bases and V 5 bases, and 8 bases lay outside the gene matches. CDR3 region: CASSPTGPGEKLFF. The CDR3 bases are TGTGCCAGCAGCCCGACAGGGCCTGGGGAAAAACTGTTTTTT.

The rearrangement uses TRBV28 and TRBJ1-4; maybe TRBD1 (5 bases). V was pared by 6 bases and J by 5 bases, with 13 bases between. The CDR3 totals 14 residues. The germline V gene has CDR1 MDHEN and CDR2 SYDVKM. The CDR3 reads CASSVGGSNEKLFF. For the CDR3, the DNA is TGTGCCAGCAGCGTCGGGGGTTCCAATGAAAAACTGTTTTTT.

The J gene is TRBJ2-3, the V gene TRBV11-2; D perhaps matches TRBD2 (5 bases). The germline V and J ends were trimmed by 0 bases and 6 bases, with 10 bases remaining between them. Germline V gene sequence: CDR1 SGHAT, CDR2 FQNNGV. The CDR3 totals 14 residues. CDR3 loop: CASSLERALDTQYF. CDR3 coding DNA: TGTGCCAGCAGCTTAGAGAGGGCCTTGGATACGCAGTATTTT. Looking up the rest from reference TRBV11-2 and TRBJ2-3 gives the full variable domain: EAGVAQSPRYKIIEKRQSVAFWCNPISGHATLYWYQQILGQGPKLLIQFQNNGVVDDSQLPKDRFSAERLKGVDSTLKIQPAKLEDSAVYLCASSLERALDTQYFGPGTRLTVL.

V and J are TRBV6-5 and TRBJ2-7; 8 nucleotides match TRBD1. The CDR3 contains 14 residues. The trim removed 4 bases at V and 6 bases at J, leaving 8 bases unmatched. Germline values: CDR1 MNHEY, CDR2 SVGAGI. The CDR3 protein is CASSSTDRVAEQYF. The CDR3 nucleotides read TGTGCCAGCAGTTCCACGGACAGGGTCGCCGAGCAGTACTTC.

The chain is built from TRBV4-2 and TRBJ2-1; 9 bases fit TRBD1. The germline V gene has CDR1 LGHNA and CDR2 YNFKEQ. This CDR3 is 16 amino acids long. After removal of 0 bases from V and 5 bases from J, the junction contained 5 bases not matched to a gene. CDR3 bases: TGTGCCAGCAGCCAAGATCTGGGACAGGGTCACAATGAGCAGTTCTTC. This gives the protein CASSQDLGQGHNEQFF.

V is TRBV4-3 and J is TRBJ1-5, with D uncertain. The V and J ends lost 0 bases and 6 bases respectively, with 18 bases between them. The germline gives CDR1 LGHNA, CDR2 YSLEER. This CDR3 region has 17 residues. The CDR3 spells CASSQDGQSAGGQPQHF. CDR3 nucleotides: TGCGCCAGCAGCCAAGATGGTCAGTCGGCAGGCGGTCAGCCCCAGCATTTT.

CDR3 nucleotides: TGTGCCAGCAGGGCCACGTACGAGCAGTACTTC. Translating gives CASRATYEQYF. The V gene is TRBV2, the J gene TRBJ2-7; D unclear. V lost 6 bases and J lost 4, with 7 bases in between. The CDR3 loop spans 11 amino acids. CDR1 and CDR2 (germline): SNHLY, FYNNEI.

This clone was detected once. CDR3 loop: CASSQRVGNLLGFETQYF. CDR3 bases: TGCGCCAGCAGCCAAAGGGTTGGGAATTTGTTAGGTTTCGAGACCCAGTACTTC. This chain links TRBV4-1 with TRBJ2-5; D is ambiguous. CDR1 MGHRA and CDR2 YSYEKL come from the germline V gene. There are 18 residues in the CDR3. Trimming pared 2 bases from V and 5 bases from J, leaving 24 bases between.

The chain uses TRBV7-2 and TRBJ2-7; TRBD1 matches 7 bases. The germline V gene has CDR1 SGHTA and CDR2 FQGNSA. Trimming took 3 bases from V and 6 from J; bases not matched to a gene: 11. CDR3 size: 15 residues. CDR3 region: CASSFAIGQAGEQYF. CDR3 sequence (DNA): TGTGCCAGCAGCTTCGCCATCGGACAGGCTGGCGAGCAGTACTTC.

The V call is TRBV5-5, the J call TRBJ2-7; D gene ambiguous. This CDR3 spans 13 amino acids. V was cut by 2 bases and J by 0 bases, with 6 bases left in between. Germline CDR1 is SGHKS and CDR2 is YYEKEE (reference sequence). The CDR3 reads CASSFGSSYEQYF. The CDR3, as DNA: TGTGCCAGCAGCTTTGGCTCCTCCTACGAGCAGTACTTC.

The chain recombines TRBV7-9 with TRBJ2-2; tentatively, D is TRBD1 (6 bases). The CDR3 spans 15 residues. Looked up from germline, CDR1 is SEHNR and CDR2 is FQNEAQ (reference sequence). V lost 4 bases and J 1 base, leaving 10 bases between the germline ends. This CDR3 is CASSSWGQNTGELFF. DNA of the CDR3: TGTGCCAGCAGCTCCTGGGGACAGAACACCGGGGAGCTGTTTTTT.

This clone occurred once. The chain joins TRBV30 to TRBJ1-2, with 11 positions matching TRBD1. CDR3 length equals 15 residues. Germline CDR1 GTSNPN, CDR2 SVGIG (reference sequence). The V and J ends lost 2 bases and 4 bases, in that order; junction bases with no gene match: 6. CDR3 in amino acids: CAWSLGQGDSYGYTF. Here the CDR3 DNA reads TGTGCCTGGAGTCTGGGACAGGGGGACAGCTATGGCTACACCTTC.